This passage covers 28 T cell receptor beta chains from one sample sequenced in a study of blood T cell repertoires in COVID-19. The data were produced by immunoSEQ multiplex PCR, yet TCRdb's version contains in-frame clones alone and is incomplete. The profile shows 250,000 to 300,000 clones, around 82% of them singletons. Sequenced material: peripheral blood. All receptors come from a woman aged 18-29 years with acute or convalescent COVID-19.

Comment on this clone: Other DNA sequences in this specimen translate into the identical CDR3. The genes are TRBV27 and TRBJ2-7, with D perhaps TRBD1 (6 bases). The V gene lost 3 bases and the J gene lost 3 bases, with 9 bases spanning the gap. CDR1 is MNHEY and CDR2 is SMNVEV in the germline V gene (reference sequence). The CDR3 has 13 residues. CDR3 residues: CASSFGQSYEQYF. CDR3 DNA: TGTGCCAGCAGTTTTGGACAGAGCTACGAGCAGTACTTC.

V usage is TRBV9 and J usage is TRBJ1-1; D is unclear. Trimming left V 0 bases short and J 10 bases short, with 13 bases between. The V gene's germline CDR1 is SGDLS and CDR2 YYNGEE. This CDR3 contains 13 residues. In DNA form, the CDR3 reads TGTGCCAGCAGCGTAGTCGGGATCCTTCCAGCTTTCTTT. Protein product: CASSVVGILPAFF.

This chain joins TRBV5-8 and TRBJ2-7, with D perhaps matching TRBD1 (5 bases). V lost 6 bases to trimming and J lost 7 bases, with 14 bases between them. The CDR3 spans 12 residues. Germline values: CDR1 SGHTS, CDR2 YDEGEE. This CDR3 reads CASTPGLWEQYF. CDR3 nucleotide sequence: TGTGCCAGCACCCCAGGGCTATGGGAGCAGTACTTC.

This clone has a handful of counts. This CDR3 is also generated by other DNA sequences in the sample. The chain uses TRBV6-1 and TRBJ2-3; D remains unclear. Germline CDR1 reads MNHNS; CDR2 reads SASEGT. The CDR3 extends over 14 amino acids. V lost 3 bases to trimming and J lost 2 bases, with 9 bases between them. CDR3 in DNA: TGTGCCAGCAGTGAGAGGTCCTCCACAGATACGCAGTATTTT. Translated, it gives CASSERSSTDTQYF.

This rearrangement joins TRBV14 to TRBJ2-1; TRBD2 matches at 9 bases. J was trimmed by 8 bases and V by 3 bases; bases with no gene match: 8. Germline CDR1 reads SGHDN; CDR2 reads FVKESK. This CDR3 spans 15 amino acids. Here the CDR3 DNA reads TGTGCCAGCAGCCACGTAGCGGGGGTTAATCATGAGCAGTTCTTC. Translating it yields CASSHVAGVNHEQFF.

This rearrangement joins TRBV7-3 to TRBJ1-6, with TRBD1 as a possible D gene (5 bases). V lost 5 bases and J lost 9, with 11 bases in between. Germline V gives CDR1 SGHTA, CDR2 FQGTGA. The CDR3 extends over 13 amino acids. CDR3 in DNA: TGTGCCAGCAGCGGCCAGGGTGGTTCACCCCTCCACTTT. This translates into CASSGQGGSPLHF.

V is TRBV24-1 and J is TRBJ2-1; TRBD1 is a possible D gene (5 bases). The length of the CDR3 is 15 residues. V lost 2 bases and J lost 5, with 12 bases in between. CDR1 and CDR2 from the germline V gene are KGHDR and SFDVKD. This chain's CDR3 is CATSDSGRLDNEQFF. The CDR3 bases are TGTGCCACCAGTGATTCAGGGCGGCTCGACAATGAGCAGTTCTTC.

This sequence joins TRBV10-3 and TRBJ2-1; 11 nucleotides align to TRBD2. The germline CDR1 and CDR2 sequences are ENHRY and SYGVKD. After removal of 10 bases from V and 7 bases from J, the junction contained 6 bases not matched to a gene. This CDR3 region has 13 residues. CDR3 coding DNA: TGTGCCACTCTAGCGGGAGGTTTTAATGAGCAGTTCTTC. The encoded protein is CATLAGGFNEQFF.

The CDR3 region is CASSPWTGYEQYF. In nucleotides, the CDR3 is TGTGCCAGCAGTCCCTGGACAGGGTACGAGCAGTACTTC. The rearrangement uses TRBV6-5 and TRBJ2-7, with 8 bases identical to TRBD1. Germline lookup yields CDR1 MNHEY and CDR2 SVGAGI. The CDR3 runs 13 residues. Unmatched junction bases numbered 4, after V lost 5 bases and J lost 4 bases.

The V gene is TRBV18, the J gene TRBJ1-2; D is uncertain. Trimming removed 3 bases at V and 3 bases at J, with 11 bases between. CDR3 length equals 14 residues. Germline V gives CDR1 KGHSH, CDR2 LQKENI. CDR3 sequence (DNA): TGTGCCAGCTCACCCCGGGCGGGCGACTATGGCTACACCTTC. Translating it yields CASSPRAGDYGYTF. Together with reference TRBV18 and TRBJ1-2, the CDR3 gives the full variable domain: NAGVMQNPRHLVRRRGQEARLRCSPMKGHSHVYWYRQLPEEGLKFMVYLQKENIIDESGMPKERFSAEFPKEGPSILRIQQVVRGDSAAYFCASSPRAGDYGYTFGSGTRLTVV.

The J gene is TRBJ2-7, the V gene TRBV28; 10 nucleotides agree with TRBD1. J gave up 4 bases and V 2 bases, and 8 bases lay outside the gene matches. This CDR3 has 16 residues. Looked up from germline, CDR1 is MDHEN and CDR2 is SYDVKM. The CDR3 DNA is TGTGCCAGCAGTTTACAACCGGGACAGGGGTGGTACGAGCAGTACTTC. It translates to CASSLQPGQGWYEQYF.

The chain uses TRBV4-2 and TRBJ2-2; D possibly corresponds to TRBD1 (5 bases). The germline V gene encodes CDR1 LGHNA and CDR2 YNFKEQ. Trimming took 1 base from V and 0 from J, leaving 15 bases between them. The length of the CDR3 is 18 residues. CDR3 nucleotides: TGTGCCAGCAGCCAAGGGACCGGCGGCAGGGCGAACACCGGGGAGCTGTTTTTT. Translated: CASSQGTGGRANTGELFF.

The rearrangement uses TRBV7-9 and TRBJ1-2, with TRBD1 matching 7 bases. CDR3 size: 17 residues. CDR1 SEHNR and CDR2 FQNEAQ come from the germline V gene (reference sequence). V lost 4 bases and J lost 1; bases outside the gene matches: 12. CDR3 bases: TGTGCCAGCAGCTCCGGACCGGGACAGAATATTAACTATGGCTACACCTTC. Its translation is CASSSGPGQNINYGYTF.

The rearrangement uses TRBV3-1 (or the pseudogene TRBV3-2) and TRBJ2-3; a weak D match, TRBD2 (6 bases). The CDR3 is 16 amino acids. Trimming pared 1 base from V and 3 bases from J, leaving 14 bases between. Germline V gene data show CDR1 as LGHDT and CDR2 as YNNKEL (reference sequence). The CDR3 nucleotides are TGTGCCAGCAGCCAAGGTCTAGCGTTAGATACAGATACGCAGTATTTT. Translated: CASSQGLALDTDTQYF.

The CDR3 loop is CASSHPTLLGQGQGYTF. The CDR3 coding sequence is TGCGCCAGCAGCCATCCCACCCTCCTCGGACAGGGCCAAGGCTACACCTTC. The genes are TRBV4-3 and TRBJ1-2, with 8 nucleotides matching TRBD1. CDR1 is LGHNA, CDR2 YSLEER, per germline. The V gene end was trimmed by 3 bases and the J gene end by 8 bases; junction bases not matched to a gene: 17. CDR3 length: 17 amino acids.

The chain recombines TRBV27 with TRBJ1-4; a possible D gene is TRBD1 (5 bases). CDR1 is MNHEY and CDR2 is SMNVEV in the germline V gene (reference sequence). V dropped 11 bases and J dropped 4 bases, with 20 bases sitting between them. There are 15 residues in the CDR3. The CDR3 DNA follows: TGTGCCTCCAGGGAGGGGCAGGGCATTAATGAAAAACTGTTTTTT. Its protein product is CASREGQGINEKLFF.

The rearrangement uses TRBV28 and TRBJ1-5; the match to TRBD1 covers 10 bases. This CDR3 contains 17 residues. V lost 6 bases to trimming and J lost 3 bases; unmatched junction nucleotides: 11. Germline V lookup: CDR1 MDHEN, CDR2 SYDVKM. CDR3 loop: CASRPIGTGVFNQPQHF. CDR3 nucleotide sequence: TGTGCCAGCAGACCCATCGGGACAGGGGTGTTCAATCAGCCCCAGCATTTT. Together with reference TRBV28 and TRBJ1-5, the CDR3 gives the full variable domain: DVKVTQSSRYLVKRTGEKVFLECVQDMDHENMFWYRQDPGLGLRLIYFSYDVKMKEKGDIPEGYSVSREKKERFSLILESASTNQTSMYLCASRPIGTGVFNQPQHFGDGTRLSIL.

V is TRBV6-5 and J is TRBJ2-7; 9 bases match TRBD1. CDR1 MNHEY and CDR2 SVGAGI come from the germline V gene. The CDR3 has 14 residues. V was clipped by 6 bases and J by 7 bases; unmatched bases: 10. CDR3 residues: CASRDDRGSDEQYF. The CDR3 DNA sequence: TGTGCCAGCAGAGACGACAGGGGGTCTGATGAGCAGTACTTC.

This chain joins TRBV7-2 and TRBJ2-2; a weak D match, TRBD1 (5 bases). The CDR3 has 15 residues. V was clipped by 5 bases and J by 5 bases, with 15 bases between them. Looked up from germline, CDR1 is SGHTA and CDR2 is FQGNSA. CDR3 amino acids: CASSLGVALTGELFF. The CDR3 coding sequence is TGTGCCAGCAGCCTAGGGGTTGCACTAACCGGGGAGCTGTTTTTT.

V and J are TRBV27 and TRBJ2-2, with a possible D match to TRBD1 (6 bases). The CDR3 is made up of 15 amino acids. Germline lookup yields CDR1 MNHEY and CDR2 SMNVEV (reference sequence). V dropped 1 base and J dropped 1 base, with 7 bases sitting between them. The CDR3 here is CASSLWGQNTGELFF. DNA of the CDR3: TGTGCCAGCAGTTTATGGGGACAGAACACCGGGGAGCTGTTTTTT.

This clone was seen more than once but under ten times. The V and J genes are TRBV18 and TRBJ1-4; D gene uncertain. Germline-derived CDR1 and CDR2 are KGHSH and LQKENI. Trimming left V 5 bases short and J 4 bases short, with 8 bases between. The CDR3 runs 13 residues. The CDR3 DNA follows: TGTGCCAGCTCAGAGACACATAATGAAAAACTGTTTTTT. Protein product: CASSETHNEKLFF.

The chain uses TRBV18 and TRBJ1-3, with a tentative D call TRBD1 (5 bases). CDR3 size: 14 residues. Trimming cost V 1 base and J 4 bases, with 8 bases left between them. Germline assignment: CDR1 KGHSH and CDR2 LQKENI. The CDR3: CASSPRTQGNTIYF. Written as DNA, the CDR3 is TGTGCCAGCTCACCACGGACACAAGGAAACACCATATATTTT. Using reference TRBV18 and TRBJ1-3 for the parts outside the CDR3, the full variable domain is NAGVMQNPRHLVRRRGQEARLRCSPMKGHSHVYWYRQLPEEGLKFMVYLQKENIIDESGMPKERFSAEFPKEGPSILRIQQVVRGDSAAYFCASSPRTQGNTIYFGEGSWLTVV.

V and J are TRBV11-2 and TRBJ1-1; D is uncertain. This CDR3 comprises 12 residues. Per the germline V gene, CDR1 is SGHAT and CDR2 is FQNNGV. Deletions cut 5 bases from V and 4 bases from J, with 8 bases between. The CDR3 region has the DNA TGTGCCAGCAGCACTTATCCCACTGAAGCTTTCTTT. Its translation: CASSTYPTEAFF.

The chain carries TRBV19 and TRBJ1-1; 7 nucleotides agree with TRBD1. Germline values: CDR1 LNHDA, CDR2 SQIVND (reference sequence). This CDR3 is 14 amino acids long. The J segment lost 9 bases and the V segment lost 5 bases, leaving 12 bases of the junction unmatched. CDR3 residues: CASSVKGQAIQAFF. The CDR3 coding sequence is TGTGCCAGTAGTGTTAAAGGACAGGCGATCCAAGCTTTCTTT.

The chain carries TRBV30 and TRBJ1-6; D unresolved. The CDR3 extends over 13 amino acids. V lost 2 bases to trimming and J lost 7 bases, with 9 bases between them. Germline CDR1 is GTSNPN and CDR2 is SVGIG (reference sequence). CDR3 region: CAWSSGFNSPLHF. CDR3 coding DNA: TGTGCCTGGAGTAGCGGGTTCAATTCACCCCTCCACTTT.

V gene TRBV14 combines with J gene TRBJ2-2; no clear D gene. There are 14 residues in the CDR3. Germline lookup yields CDR1 SGHDN and CDR2 FVKESK. Deletions cut 1 base from V and 6 bases from J, with 9 bases between. The CDR3 spells CASSQVLYPGELFF. CDR3 nucleotide sequence: TGTGCCAGCAGCCAAGTCCTCTACCCCGGGGAGCTGTTTTTT.

The rearrangement uses TRBV28 and TRBJ2-1, with TRBD2 matching 9 bases. This CDR3 is 13 amino acids long. With 4 bases clipped from V and 10 bases from J, the junction kept 5 bases outside the gene matches. CDR1 is MDHEN, CDR2 SYDVKM, per germline. The CDR3 DNA reads as TGTGCCAGCAGTTCTGGTAGCGGGGGCGAGCAGTTCTTC. This sequence encodes CASSSGSGGEQFF.

The genes are TRBV19 and TRBJ2-5, with 8 bases aligning to TRBD2. Trimming cost V 5 bases and J 4 bases; bases outside gene matches: 9. The CDR3 extends over 15 amino acids. Germline CDR1 reads LNHDA; CDR2 reads SQIVND (reference sequence). The CDR3 DNA is TGTGCCAGTAGTTCCAACGGACTAGCTGCAGAGACCCAGTACTTC. Protein sequence: CASSSNGLAAETQYF.